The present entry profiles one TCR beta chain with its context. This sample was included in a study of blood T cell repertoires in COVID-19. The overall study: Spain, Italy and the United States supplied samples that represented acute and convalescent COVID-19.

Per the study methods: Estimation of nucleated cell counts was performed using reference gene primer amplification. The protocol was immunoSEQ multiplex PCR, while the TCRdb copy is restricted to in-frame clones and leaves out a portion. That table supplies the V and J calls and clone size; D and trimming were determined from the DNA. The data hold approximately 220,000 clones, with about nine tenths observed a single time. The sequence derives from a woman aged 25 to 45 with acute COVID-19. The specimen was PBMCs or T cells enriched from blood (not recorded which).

This chain's CDR3 is CASSQSTGGTYEQYF. For the CDR3, the DNA is TGTGCCAGCAGCCAGTCAACCGGGGGGACCTACGAGCAGTACTTC. The chain links TRBV4-2 to TRBJ2-7, with TRBD2 matching 7 bases. This CDR3 has 15 residues. Looked up from germline, CDR1 is LGHNA and CDR2 is YNFKEQ. With V trimmed by 3 bases and J by 2 bases, 7 bases remained unmatched.